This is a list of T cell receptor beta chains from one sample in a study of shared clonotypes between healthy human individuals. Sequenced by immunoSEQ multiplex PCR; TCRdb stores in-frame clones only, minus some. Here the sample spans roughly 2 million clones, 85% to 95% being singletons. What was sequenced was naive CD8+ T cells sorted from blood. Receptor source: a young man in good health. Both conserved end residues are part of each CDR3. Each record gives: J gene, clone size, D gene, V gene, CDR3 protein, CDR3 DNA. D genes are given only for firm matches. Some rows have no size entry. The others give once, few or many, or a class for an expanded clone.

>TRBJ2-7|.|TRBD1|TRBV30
CAWSVQGISLANEQYF
TGTGCCTGGAGTGTACAGGGGATATCTCTTGCCAACGAGCAGTACTTC
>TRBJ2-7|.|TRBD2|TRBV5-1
CASSLGLAGNSYEQYF
TGCGCCAGCAGCTTGGGACTAGCGGGGAACTCCTACGAGCAGTACTTC
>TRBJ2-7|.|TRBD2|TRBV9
CASSAGGGAYEQYF
TGTGCCAGCAGCGCCGGCGGGGGGGCCTACGAGCAGTACTTC
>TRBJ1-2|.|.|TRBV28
CASSWTAQNYGYTF
TGTGCCAGCAGTTGGACAGCTCAGAACTATGGCTACACCTTC
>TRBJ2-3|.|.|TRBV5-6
CASRFRGAGDTQYF
TGTGCCAGCAGGTTCCGGGGGGCAGGAGATACGCAGTATTTT
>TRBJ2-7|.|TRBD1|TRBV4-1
CASSQPSTGGEQYF
TGCGCCAGCAGCCAACCCTCGACAGGGGGCGAGCAGTACTTC
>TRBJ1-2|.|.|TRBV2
CASSVGSTYGYTF
TGTGCCAGCAGTGTGGGGTCCACGTATGGCTACACCTTC
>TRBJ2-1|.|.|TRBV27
CASSLVGHEQFF
TGTGCCAGCAGTTTGGTGGGGCATGAGCAGTTCTTC
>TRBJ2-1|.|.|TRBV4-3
CASSQLLGPGEQFF
TGCGCCAGCAGCCAACTTCTCGGGCCAGGTGAGCAGTTCTTC
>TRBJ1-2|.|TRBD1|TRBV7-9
CASSNTGVANYGYTF
TGTGCCAGCAGCAATACAGGGGTAGCTAACTATGGCTACACCTTC
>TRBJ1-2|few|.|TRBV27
CASSFRDRYGYTF
TGTGCCAGCAGTTTCAGGGACCGTTATGGCTACACCTTC
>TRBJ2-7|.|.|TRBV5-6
CASSLDGGATYEQYF
TGTGCCAGCAGCTTGGATGGGGGGGCCACTTACGAGCAGTACTTC
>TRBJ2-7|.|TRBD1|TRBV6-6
CASSGGDREGEQYF
TGTGCCAGCAGTGGGGGGGACAGGGAAGGCGAGCAGTACTTC
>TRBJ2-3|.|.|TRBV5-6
CASSLSGDTASSTDTQYF
TGTGCCAGCAGCCTAAGTGGGGACACGGCCTCTAGCACAGATACGCAGTATTTT
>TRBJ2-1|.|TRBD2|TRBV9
CASSVDPQRGTHNEQFF
TGTGCCAGCAGCGTAGATCCCCAGCGGGGCACCCACAATGAGCAGTTCTTC
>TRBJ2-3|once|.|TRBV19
CASSIGGGGPDTQYF
TGTGCCAGTAGTATAGGAGGGGGAGGGCCAGATACGCAGTATTTT
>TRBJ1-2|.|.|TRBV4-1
CASSQEELNYGYTF
TGCGCCAGCAGCCAAGAAGAACTGAACTATGGCTACACCTTC
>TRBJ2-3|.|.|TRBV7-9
CASSLATYITDTQYF
TGTGCCAGCAGCTTAGCAACCTACATTACAGATACGCAGTATTTT
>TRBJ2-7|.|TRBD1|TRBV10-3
CAISDLTGGSYEQYF
TGTGCCATCAGTGACCTGACAGGGGGCAGCTACGAGCAGTACTTC
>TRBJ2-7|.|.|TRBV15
CATGSSYEQYF
TGTGCCACGGGGAGCTCCTACGAGCAGTACTTC
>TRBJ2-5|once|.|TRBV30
CAWEPHRMVSETQYF
TGTGCCTGGGAACCCCATCGGATGGTTTCGGAGACCCAGTACTTC
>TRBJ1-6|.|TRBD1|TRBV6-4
CASSDSDRGYLSSYNSPLHF
TGTGCCAGCAGTGACTCGGACAGGGGTTACCTGAGCTCCTATAATTCACCCCTCCACTTT
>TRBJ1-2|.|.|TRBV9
CASSGMGHGYTF
TGTGCCAGCAGCGGGATGGGGCATGGCTACACCTTC
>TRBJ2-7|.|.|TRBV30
CAWSQGDEQYF
TGTGCCTGGAGTCAAGGGGACGAGCAGTACTTC
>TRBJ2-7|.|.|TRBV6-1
CASSENEFEQYF
TGTGCCAGCAGTGAAAACGAATTCGAGCAGTACTTC
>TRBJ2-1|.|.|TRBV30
CAWSVRGGTYNEQFF
TGTGCCTGGAGTGTACGTGGCGGGACATACAATGAGCAGTTCTTC
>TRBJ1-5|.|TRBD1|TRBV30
CAWSVKGQGDQPQHF
TGTGCCTGGAGTGTGAAGGGACAGGGCGATCAGCCCCAGCATTTT
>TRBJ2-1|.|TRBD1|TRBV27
CASSPQGSEQFF
TGTGCCAGCAGTCCACAGGGGAGTGAGCAGTTCTTC
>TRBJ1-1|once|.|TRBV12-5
CASGLGVGTEAFF
TGTGCTAGTGGTTTGGGGGTGGGCACTGAAGCTTTCTTT
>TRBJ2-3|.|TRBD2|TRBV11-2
CASSAKLAGGVDTQYF
TGTGCCAGCAGCGCCAAACTAGCGGGGGGGGTAGATACGCAGTATTTT
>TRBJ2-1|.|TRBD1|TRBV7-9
CASSYDRAPYNEQFF
TGTGCCAGCAGCTACGACAGGGCTCCCTACAATGAGCAGTTCTTC
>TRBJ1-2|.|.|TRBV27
CASSIRGSFFGYTF
TGTGCCAGCAGTATAAGGGGTTCTTTCTTTGGCTACACCTTC
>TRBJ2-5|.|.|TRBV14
CASRDWGGETQYF
TGTGCCAGCAGGGACTGGGGTGGCGAGACCCAGTACTTC
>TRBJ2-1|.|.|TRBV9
CASSVGAATEQFF
TGTGCCAGCAGCGTAGGTGCGGCCACTGAGCAGTTCTTC
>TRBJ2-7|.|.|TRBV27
CASSLGDLGEQYF
TGTGCCAGCAGTTTGGGGGACTTGGGGGAGCAGTACTTC
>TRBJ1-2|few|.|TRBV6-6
CASTNWGSYGYTF
TGTGCCAGCACCAACTGGGGTAGCTATGGCTACACCTTC
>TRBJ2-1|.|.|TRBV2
CAGAGNVHNEQFF
TGTGCCGGTGCGGGGAATGTCCACAATGAGCAGTTCTTC
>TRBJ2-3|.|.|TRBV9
CASSLGISTDTQYF
TGTGCCAGCAGCCTAGGGATAAGCACAGATACGCAGTATTTT
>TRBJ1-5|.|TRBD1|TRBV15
CATSTDRGGNQPQHF
TGTGCCACCAGCACAGACAGGGGTGGCAATCAGCCCCAGCATTTT
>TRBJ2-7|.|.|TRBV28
CASQTSSYEQYF
TGTGCCTCCCAGACTAGTTCCTACGAGCAGTACTTC
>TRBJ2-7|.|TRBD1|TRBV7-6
CASSSTGGYEQYF
TGTGCCAGCAGCTCTACAGGGGGCTACGAGCAGTACTTC
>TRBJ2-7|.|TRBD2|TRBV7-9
CASSRIRGLAGYEQYF
TGTGCCAGCAGCCGGATAAGAGGTCTAGCGGGGTACGAGCAGTACTTC
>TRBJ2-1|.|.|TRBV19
CASSKRAVVEQFF
TGTGCCAGTAGTAAAAGGGCGGTCGTAGAGCAGTTCTTC
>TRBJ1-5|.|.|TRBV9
CASSPHGYGNQPQHF
TGTGCCAGCAGCCCCCATGGTTACGGCAATCAGCCCCAGCATTTT
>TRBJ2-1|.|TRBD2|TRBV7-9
CASSLGVAGGVLGEQFF
TGTGCCAGCAGCTTAGGTGTAGCGGGAGGTGTTTTAGGTGAGCAGTTCTTC
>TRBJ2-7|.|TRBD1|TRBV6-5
CASSLQGGSYEQYF
TGTGCCAGCAGTTTACAGGGGGGATCCTACGAGCAGTACTTC
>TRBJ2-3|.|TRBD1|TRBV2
CASSGTGTNTDTQYF
TGTGCCAGCAGTGGGACAGGGACCAACACAGATACGCAGTATTTT
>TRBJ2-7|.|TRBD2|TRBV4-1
CASSPLAGGPYEQYF
TGCGCCAGCAGCCCGCTAGCGGGAGGGCCGTACGAGCAGTACTTC
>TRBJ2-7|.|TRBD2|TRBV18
CASSPETSRAYEQYF
TGTGCCAGCTCACCGGAGACTAGCCGCGCCTACGAGCAGTACTTC
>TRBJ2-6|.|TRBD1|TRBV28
CASRPRTGGSGANVLTF
TGTGCCAGCAGGCCTCGGACAGGCGGCTCTGGGGCCAACGTCCTGACTTTC
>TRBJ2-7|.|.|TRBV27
CASSPSSGESSYEQYF
TGTGCCAGCAGTCCTTCGTCGGGGGAGAGCTCCTACGAGCAGTACTTC
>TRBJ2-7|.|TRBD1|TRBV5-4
CASSTGTGPYEQYF
TGTGCCAGCAGCACCGGGACAGGGCCTTACGAGCAGTACTTC
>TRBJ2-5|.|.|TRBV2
CASGDREVFRGGETQYF
TGTGCCAGCGGAGACAGGGAGGTCTTTAGAGGTGGAGAGACCCAGTACTTC
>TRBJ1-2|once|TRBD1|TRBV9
CASSLMSGGLGYTF
TGTGCCAGCAGCTTGATGTCAGGGGGATTGGGCTACACCTTC
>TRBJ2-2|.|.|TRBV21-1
CASSKGLAGSTGELFF
TGTGCCAGCAGCAAGGGACTAGCGGGGAGCACCGGGGAGCTGTTTTTT
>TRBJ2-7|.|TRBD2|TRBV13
CASSRHTGTSGRPTYEQYF
TGTGCCAGCAGCCGCCACACCGGGACTAGCGGGAGGCCTACCTACGAGCAGTACTTC